This is a list of T cell receptor beta chains from one sample in a study of T cell repertoires in cytomegalovirus infection. Their antigens are not known. TCRdb ran MiXCR on the reads and lists one entry per CDR3 protein. Here the sample spans more than 250,000 distinct CDR3 sequences, approximately 25% being singletons. Sequences were derived from cultured PBMCs, sampled from culture after CMV antigen stimulation. The receptors stem from a human donor in good health (CMV status not recorded). Some clones in this sample may be carry-over from other donors' samples. The CDR3 runs from the conserved cysteine through the conserved F or W. The D gene is left open where the match is weak. Only some rows state a clone size, as once, few, many or a class for expanded clones.

TRBJ2-5,.,TRBD1,TRBV6-2/TRBV6-3,TGTGCCAGCAGACCCACCGGGACAGGCGTAGAGACCCAGTACTTC,CASRPTGTGVETQYF
TRBJ1-2,few,TRBD1,TRBV4-1,TGCGCCAGCAGCCAACCTCACAGGGGGCCTGGCTATGGCTACACCTTC,CASSQPHRGPGYGYTF
TRBJ2-7,few,.,TRBV15,TGTGCCACCAGCAGAGACGAGGTCCACGAGCAGTACTTC,CATSRDEVHEQYF
TRBJ2-7,many,.,TRBV7-8,TGTGCCAGCAGCTTAGAGTCAGGGCGGGGCTCCTACGAGCAGTACTTC,CASSLESGRGSYEQYF
TRBJ2-2,.,.,TRBV7-7,TGTGCCAGCAGCTGGGGCGTACCGAACACCGGGGAGCTGTTTTTT,CASSWGVPNTGELFF
TRBJ1-5,few,TRBD1,TRBV6-2/TRBV6-3,TGTGCCAGCAGTTCCCGGGACAGGGTTAATCAGCCCCAGCATTTT,CASSSRDRVNQPQHF
TRBJ2-2,few,.,TRBV5-6,TGTGCCAGCAGTCGCCGAAGGGGCGGGGAGCTGTTTTTT,CASSRRRGGELFF
TRBJ2-2,many,.,TRBV10-3,TGTGCCATCAGTGAGGACAGCACCGGGGAGCTGTTTTTT,CAISEDSTGELFF
TRBJ2-2,many,.,TRBV7-2,TGTGCCAGCAGACATCGGACTGCGAACACCGGGGAGCTGTTTTTT,CASRHRTANTGELFF
TRBJ1-6,few,TRBD1,TRBV6-2/TRBV6-3,TGTGCCAGCAGTTCCCGCCGGACAGGGGATTCACCCCTCCACTTT,CASSSRRTGDSPLHF
TRBJ1-1,.,.,TRBV4-1,TGCGCCAGCAGCCAAGCTCAGGTGGACACTGAAGCTTTCTTT,CASSQAQVDTEAFF
TRBJ1-1,.,.,TRBV4-1,TGCGCCAGCAGCCAAGACGAAGGGATCGGGATGGTTGAAGCTTTCTTT,CASSQDEGIGMVEAFF
TRBJ1-4,many,.,TRBV12-5,TGTGCTAGTGGTCTCCTGGGTCCTGGAATGGAACTGTTTTTT,CASGLLGPGMELFF
TRBJ1-2,many,.,TRBV28,TGTGCCAGCAGCTCAAGCGAGAATTATGGCTACACCTTC,CASSSSENYGYTF
TRBJ2-1,.,.,TRBV5-1,TGCGCCAGCAGCTTGATCGCCTTGGGATATAATGAGCAGTTCTTC,CASSLIALGYNEQFF
TRBJ2-7,few,.,TRBV28,TGTGCCAGCAGTTTGGTATACGGGGCAGGGGACTACGAGCAGTACTTC,CASSLVYGAGDYEQYF
TRBJ2-1,.,TRBD2,TRBV7-9,TGTGCCAGCAGCTCGGCTAGCGGGAGGGGTGAGCAGTTCTTC,CASSSASGRGEQFF
TRBJ1-2,many,.,TRBV5-4,TGTGCCAGCAGCTTGGCCACGGCAGCTAACTATGGCTACACCTTC,CASSLATAANYGYTF
TRBJ2-1,few,TRBD2,TRBV7-2,TGTGCCAGCAGCCCTTGGGGGGGGACTTCCTACAATGAGCAGTTCTTC,CASSPWGGTSYNEQFF
TRBJ2-3,.,TRBD1,TRBV7-6,TGTGCTAGCAGCTTAGGGGACAGGGCCACAGATACGCAGTATTTT,CASSLGDRATDTQYF
TRBJ1-6,many,.,TRBV10-3,TGTGCCATCAACGACTATAATTCACCCCTCCACTTT,CAINDYNSPLHF
TRBJ1-3,.,.,TRBV20-1,TGCAGTGCTAGGGTAACAGGGACTGGAAACACCATATATTTT,CSARVTGTGNTIYF
TRBJ1-2,few,.,TRBV7-9,TGTGCCAGCAGCTCCAACAGGGCTTATGGCTACACCTTC,CASSSNRAYGYTF
TRBJ1-3,.,.,TRBV12-3/TRBV12-4,TGTGCCGTCAATTGGAAATCTGGAAACACCATATATTTT,CAVNWKSGNTIYF
TRBJ1-5,few,.,TRBV28,TGTGCCAGCATCCCGAGAGGGTTTCGACAGCCCCAGCATTTT,CASIPRGFRQPQHF
TRBJ1-4,few,.,TRBV4-3,TGCGCCAGCAGCCAAGGAGAGGGATTTAAGGGAAAACTGTTTTTT,CASSQGEGFKGKLFF
TRBJ2-3,few,.,TRBV6-5,TGTGCCAGCAGTTACACGGGGACCACTAGCACAGATACGCAGTATTTT,CASSYTGTTSTDTQYF
TRBJ2-5,.,TRBD2,TRBV5-4,TGTGCCAGCAGCTCCGGGACTAGCGCAGAGACCCAGTACTTC,CASSSGTSAETQYF
TRBJ1-1,many,TRBD1,TRBV10-3,TGTGCCATCAGCCCCTCACCGGGACAGGGCCCGAACACTGAAGCTTTCTTT,CAISPSPGQGPNTEAFF
TRBJ2-1,.,TRBD2,TRBV19,TGTGCCAGTAGAAATGCGGGAGAGAGCAATGAGCAGTTCTTC,CASRNAGESNEQFF
TRBJ2-1,many,TRBD2,TRBV12-5,TGTGCTAGCCGAGGGACTAGCGGGATCTACAATGAGCAGTTCTTC,CASRGTSGIYNEQFF
TRBJ1-5,.,.,TRBV28,TGTGCCAGCAGTTTGACAGTTCAGCCCCAGCATTTT,CASSLTVQPQHF
TRBJ1-1,few,.,TRBV4-3,TGCGCCAGCAGCCAAGAAGCGGGAAGGGTGGGAGAAGCTTTCTTT,CASSQEAGRVGEAFF
TRBJ2-4,few,TRBD2,TRBV7-3,TGTGCCAGCAGCTCGGGACTAGCGGGAGGGCCGGGAAACATTCAGTACTTC,CASSSGLAGGPGNIQYF
TRBJ2-1,few,TRBD2,TRBV7-9,TGTGCCAGCAGCTACCCGGGACTAGCGGGAGTCAATGAGCAGTTCTTC,CASSYPGLAGVNEQFF
TRBJ2-1,few,.,TRBV7-8,TGTGCCAGCAGCCTCTCTAGGGCGGGCGGCACCCTGAGGAATGAGCAGTTCTTC,CASSLSRAGGTLRNEQFF
TRBJ1-6,many,.,TRBV7-2,TGTGCCAGCAGCCCCGGATCCAATAATTCACCCCTCCACTTT,CASSPGSNNSPLHF
TRBJ1-4,many,.,TRBV12-3/TRBV12-4,TGTGCCAGCAGTTTAACTCGTGCAACTAATGAAAAACTGTTTTTT,CASSLTRATNEKLFF
TRBJ1-2,.,.,TRBV20-1,TGCAGTGCCCTCGGCGCATCCTTTGGCTACACCTTC,CSALGASFGYTF
TRBJ2-4,.,.,TRBV5-1,TGCGCCAGCAGTTTGCCGATTTCCGGACAGAAAAACATTCAGTACTTC,CASSLPISGQKNIQYF